The text below deals with one T cell receptor beta chain. Its antigen is currently not known. The input lacks base qualities; no much larger clone sits a single base away. Using the deep immunoSEQ assay, TCR CDR3 regions were amplified from genomic DNA by multiplex PCR. Genomic DNA extracted from each cell subset was distributed evenly over all wells of several immunoSEQ 96-well plates, and each plate served as one replicate. For unsorted PBMC, each replicate PCR was loaded with 250 to 300 ng genomic DNA, equivalent to about 30,000 T cell genomes. Ten immunoSEQ deep assay plates were used to sequence unsorted PBMC genomic DNA. Purified libraries were quantified with a Qubit 3.0 fluorometer, sized on a Bioanalyzer 2100, and re-quantified with the KAPA Library Quantification kit. Every immunoSEQ 96-well plate was sequenced on a separate single-read 150-cycle Illumina NextSeq 550 flow cell. Processing in the source paper ran as follows. Because the immunoSEQ output held only junctional sequences and lacked quality scores, the filtering could not match the filtering applied to full-length reads. To assign V/J genes and CDR3, sequences were annotated against IMGT germline references using PyIR, a Python wrapper for IgBLAST v1.9. Any read was removed if the V/J assignment was weak (E-value above 1e-6), the CDR3 was missing, or the read contained stop codons, out-of-frame junctions, or ambiguous translated residues. V3J clonotypes were defined as sequences sharing the same inferred V gene, J gene, and CDR3 amino acid sequence. Percentage overlap between repertoires was computed as shared unique clonotypes divided by the size of the smaller repertoire. Richness of each repertoire was evaluated using RTK rarefaction, the Chao1 estimator, and Recon v2.1 estimates of unobserved clonotypes. TCRdb holds this immuneACCESS table with in-frame rearrangements only. Some clones are missing; in checked studies, unresolved V genes explain under half, and the rest has no known cause. That table supplies the V and J calls and clone size; D and trimming were determined from the DNA. Recorded for this sample are approximately 510,000 clones; approximately 85% of them occurred a single time. Clones ranked in the top ten supply 13% of the sample.

This sample stems from a study of shared clonotypes between healthy human individuals (dated by TCRdb to the early 2020s). At the level of the whole study: The cohort comprised two women and a few men aged 18 to 49 years. The study deeply sequenced blood TCR repertoires of five healthy adults to estimate repertoire size and the extent of clonotype sharing between individuals. Between about 0.9 and 8.9 billion PBMCs per donor were obtained by leukapheresis. To increase sequencing depth and limit assay-specific biases, TCR repertoire library preparation and sequencing were carried out by different laboratories using diverse techniques.

The donors were healthy, HIV-negative adults who had no recently reported acute infections or vaccinations. All donors were Caucasian adults living in Nashville, Tennessee, USA. In the unsorted samples, 70 million to 95 million PBMCs were counted, and genomic DNA was extracted using the QIAamp DNA Blood Mini kit. After blood collection by leukapheresis, PBMCs were isolated using Ficoll-Histopaque density gradient centrifugation and then cryopreserved in the vapor phase of liquid nitrogen. Taken from cysteine to phenylalanine, the CDR3 has 18 residues. Only the CDR3 portion is preserved as DNA: 54 bases, with reading frame beginning at the first base. V is clipped by 0 bases and J by 7 bases, and the sequence between their germline boundaries is 24 bases long. From a lookup of the germline V gene, CDR1 and CDR2 are ENHRY and SYGVKD. What the study reported, not specific to this receptor: Because the study included a small number of donors, the genetic and exposure-history diversity represented was limited. Pairwise subsampling led to the expectation that sequencing depth would affect the degree of clonotype sharing among donors. Only blood was sampled, and tissue TCR repertoires likely differ from those in blood.

The sample comprised PBMCs. The receptor was isolated from a woman aged 40 to 55 in good health. Some clones in this sample may be carry-over from other donors' samples. The chain is made from TRBV10-3 and TRBJ1-2, with the D gene uncertain. The CDR3 reads CAISESPGIVLSFVGYTF. The sequence in DNA is TGTGCCATCAGTGAGTCACCGGGGATCGTTTTGTCTTTTGTTGGCTACACCTTC.